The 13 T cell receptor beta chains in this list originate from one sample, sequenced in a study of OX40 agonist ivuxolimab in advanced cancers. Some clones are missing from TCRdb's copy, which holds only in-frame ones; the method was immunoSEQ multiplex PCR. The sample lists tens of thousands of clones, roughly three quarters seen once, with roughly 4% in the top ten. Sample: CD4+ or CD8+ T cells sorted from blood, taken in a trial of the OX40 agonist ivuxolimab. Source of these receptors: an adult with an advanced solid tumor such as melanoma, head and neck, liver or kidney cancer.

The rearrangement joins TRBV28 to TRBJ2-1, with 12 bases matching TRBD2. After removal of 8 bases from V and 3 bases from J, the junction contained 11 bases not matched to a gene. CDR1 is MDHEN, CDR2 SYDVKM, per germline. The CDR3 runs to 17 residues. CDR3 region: CASSLAGGPMRYNEQFF. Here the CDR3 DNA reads TGTGCCAGCTCACTAGCGGGGGGTCCTATGCGCTACAATGAGCAGTTCTTC.

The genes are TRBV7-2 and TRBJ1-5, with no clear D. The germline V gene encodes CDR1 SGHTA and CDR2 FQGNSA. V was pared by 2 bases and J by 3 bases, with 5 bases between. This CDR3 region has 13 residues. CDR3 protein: CASSLMDNQPQHF. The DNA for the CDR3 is TGTGCCAGCAGCTTAATGGACAATCAGCCCCAGCATTTT.

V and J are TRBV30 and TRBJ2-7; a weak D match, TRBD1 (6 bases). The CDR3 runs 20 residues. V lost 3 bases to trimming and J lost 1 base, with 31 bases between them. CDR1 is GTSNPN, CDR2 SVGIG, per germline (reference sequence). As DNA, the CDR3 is TGTGCCTGGAGCCCAGACCCGAGGTTTGGTGAATGGGACAAGTCCTACGAGCAGTACTTC. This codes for CAWSPDPRFGEWDKSYEQYF. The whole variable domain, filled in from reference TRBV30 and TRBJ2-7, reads SQTIHQWPATLVQPVGSPLSLECTVEGTSNPNLYWYRQAAGRGLQLLFYSVGIGQISSEVPQNLSASRPQDRQFILSSKKLLLSDSGFYLCAWSPDPRFGEWDKSYEQYFGPGTRLTVT.

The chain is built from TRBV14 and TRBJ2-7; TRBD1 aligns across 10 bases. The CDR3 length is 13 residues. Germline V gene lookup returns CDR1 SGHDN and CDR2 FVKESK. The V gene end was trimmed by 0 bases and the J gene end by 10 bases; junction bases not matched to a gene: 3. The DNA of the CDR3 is TGTGCCAGCAGCCAAGACTGGACAGGGGGACAGTACTTC. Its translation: CASSQDWTGGQYF.

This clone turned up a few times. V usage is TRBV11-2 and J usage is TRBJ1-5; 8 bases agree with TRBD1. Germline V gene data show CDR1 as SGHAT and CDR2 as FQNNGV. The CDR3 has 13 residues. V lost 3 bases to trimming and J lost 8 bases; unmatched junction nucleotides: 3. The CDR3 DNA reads TGTGCCAGCAGCTTTCAGGACAGGGAGCCCCAGCATTTT. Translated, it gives CASSFQDREPQHF. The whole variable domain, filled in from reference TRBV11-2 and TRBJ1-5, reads EAGVAQSPRYKIIEKRQSVAFWCNPISGHATLYWYQQILGQGPKLLIQFQNNGVVDDSQLPKDRFSAERLKGVDSTLKIQPAKLEDSAVYLCASSFQDREPQHFGDGTRLSIL.

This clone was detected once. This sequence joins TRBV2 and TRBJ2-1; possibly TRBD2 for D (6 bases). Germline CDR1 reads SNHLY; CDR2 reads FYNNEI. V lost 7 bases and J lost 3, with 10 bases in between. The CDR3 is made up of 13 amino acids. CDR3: CASTWRGYNEQFF. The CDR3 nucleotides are TGTGCCAGCACCTGGCGGGGCTACAATGAGCAGTTCTTC.

The CDR3 here is CASSLDPQGYQPQHF. CDR3 in DNA: TGCGCCAGCAGCCTGGATCCCCAGGGATATCAGCCCCAGCATTTT. V and J are TRBV4-1 and TRBJ1-5, with D possibly being TRBD1 (5 bases). Trimming removed 4 bases at V and 5 bases at J, with 15 bases between. CDR1 MGHRA and CDR2 YSYEKL come from the germline V gene. This CDR3 is built from 15 residues.

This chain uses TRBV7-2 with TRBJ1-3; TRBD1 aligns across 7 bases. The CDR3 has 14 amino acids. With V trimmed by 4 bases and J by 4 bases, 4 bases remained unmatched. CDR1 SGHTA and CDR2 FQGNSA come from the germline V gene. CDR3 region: CASSSWTGGNTIYF. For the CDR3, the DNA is TGTGCCAGCAGCTCCTGGACAGGAGGAAACACCATATATTTT.

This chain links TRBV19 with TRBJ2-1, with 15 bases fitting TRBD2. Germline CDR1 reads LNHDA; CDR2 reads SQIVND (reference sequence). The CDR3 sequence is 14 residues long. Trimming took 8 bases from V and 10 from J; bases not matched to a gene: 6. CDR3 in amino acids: CASGGLAGGNEQFF. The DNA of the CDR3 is TGTGCCAGTGGGGGACTAGCGGGAGGAAACGAGCAGTTCTTC.

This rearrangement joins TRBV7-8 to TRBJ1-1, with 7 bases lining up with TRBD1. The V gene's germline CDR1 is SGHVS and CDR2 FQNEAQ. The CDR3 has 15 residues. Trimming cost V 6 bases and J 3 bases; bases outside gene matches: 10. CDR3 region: CASSLTSGGDTEAFF. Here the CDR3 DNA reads TGTGCCAGCAGTCTAACCTCAGGGGGTGACACTGAAGCTTTCTTT.

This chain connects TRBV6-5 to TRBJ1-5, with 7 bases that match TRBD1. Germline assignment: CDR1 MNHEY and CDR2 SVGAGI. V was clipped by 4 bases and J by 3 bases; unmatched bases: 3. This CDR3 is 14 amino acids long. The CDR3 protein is CASSSKGANQPQHF. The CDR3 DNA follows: TGTGCCAGCAGTTCTAAGGGGGCCAATCAGCCCCAGCATTTT.

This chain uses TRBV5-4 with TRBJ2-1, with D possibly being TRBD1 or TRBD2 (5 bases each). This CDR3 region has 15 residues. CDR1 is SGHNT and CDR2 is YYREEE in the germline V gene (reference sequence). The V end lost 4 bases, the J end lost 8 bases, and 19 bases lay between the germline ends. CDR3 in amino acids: CASSERDAAIHEQFF. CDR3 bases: TGTGCCAGCAGCGAACGGGACGCCGCGATCCATGAGCAGTTCTTC.

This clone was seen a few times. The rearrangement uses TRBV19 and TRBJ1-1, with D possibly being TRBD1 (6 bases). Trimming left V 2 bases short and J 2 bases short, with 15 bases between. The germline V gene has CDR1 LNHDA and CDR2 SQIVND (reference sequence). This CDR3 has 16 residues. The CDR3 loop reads CASSISRRQANTEAFF. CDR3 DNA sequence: TGTGCCAGTAGTATAAGTAGGAGACAGGCTAACACTGAAGCTTTCTTT.